This entry lists 8 T cell receptor beta chains sequenced from one sample in a study of cytomegalovirus exposure and HLA in healthy donors. Primers: 60 Vbeta forward and 13 Jbeta reverse. Profiling relied on immunoSEQ multiplex PCR, and the TCRdb table lists in-frame clones only, not all of them. The repertoire holds approximately 190,000 clones, with around 82% as singletons. Sequencing was carried out using PBMCs. The source is a woman between 25 and 40 years old in good health and CMV-seropositive.

This clone was picked up a small number of times. V gene TRBV5-1 combines with J gene TRBJ1-2, with unresolved D. V lost 4 bases to trimming and J lost 4 bases, with 20 bases between them. Germline loops: CDR1 SGHRS, CDR2 YFSETQ. The CDR3 totals 16 residues. For the CDR3, the DNA is TGCGCCAGCAGCCCCGGCGGTTGGGAGTGGATCTATGGCTACACCTTC. It translates to CASSPGGWEWIYGYTF.

This clone has just a few counts. V and J are TRBV28 and TRBJ2-1; D is possibly TRBD2 (6 bases). Germline V gene lookup returns CDR1 MDHEN and CDR2 SYDVKM. The CDR3 totals 13 residues. The V end was cut by 3 bases, the J end by 8 bases, with 11 bases between. For the CDR3, the DNA is TGTGCCAGCAGTTTTGGAGGGATCGATGAGCAGTTCTTC. Amino acid sequence: CASSFGGIDEQFF.

The chain carries TRBV7-6 and TRBJ2-1; no definite D call. The CDR3 has 14 residues. Germline V lookup: CDR1 SGHVS, CDR2 FNYEAQ. The V end was cut by 3 bases, the J end by 3 bases, with 9 bases between. CDR3: CASSLMSNYNEQFF. The CDR3 nucleotides read TGTGCCAGCAGCTTGATGAGCAACTACAATGAGCAGTTCTTC.

This chain connects TRBV19 to TRBJ2-1; D possibly corresponds to TRBD1 (6 bases). This CDR3 contains 15 residues. CDR1 is LNHDA, CDR2 SQIVND, per germline (reference sequence). V lost 9 bases to trimming and J lost 7 bases, with 22 bases between them. CDR3 residues: CASNRESTGPNEQFF. The CDR3 DNA is TGTGCCAGCAACAGGGAATCAACGGGTCCGAATGAGCAGTTCTTC.

The rearrangement links TRBV7-8 to TRBJ1-2; no reliable D call. Deletions cut 2 bases from V and 7 bases from J, with 17 bases between. Germline V lookup: CDR1 SGHVS, CDR2 FQNEAQ. CDR3 length: 15 residues. The CDR3 region has the DNA TGTGCCAGCAGCTTATATGGCAGGCCCGAAGGTGGCTACACCTTC. It translates to CASSLYGRPEGGYTF.

V is TRBV4-3 and J is TRBJ2-1; 10 nucleotides align to TRBD1. This CDR3 is 17 amino acids long. Germline loops: CDR1 LGHNA, CDR2 YSLEER. The trim removed 1 base at V and 6 bases at J, leaving 9 bases unmatched. CDR3 amino acids: CASSQGGGQGSPNEQFF. In nucleotides, the CDR3 is TGCGCCAGCAGCCAAGGGGGGGGACAGGGGAGCCCCAATGAGCAGTTCTTC.

This chain joins TRBV6-5 and TRBJ1-6; 7 bases are a match to TRBD1. The germline gives CDR1 MNHEY, CDR2 SVGAGI. There are 14 residues in the CDR3. V shed 5 bases and J 11 bases; nucleotides not matched to a gene: 9. In nucleotides, the CDR3 is TGTGCCAGCAGTGAAGAGACAGGGTATCCACCCCTCCACTTT. Residues: CASSEETGYPPLHF.

The chain couples TRBV5-4 to TRBJ2-1, with 9 bases matching TRBD1. Germline CDR1 SGHNT, CDR2 YYREEE (reference sequence). Losses at the gene ends were 4 bases for V and 2 bases for J; bases not matched to a gene: 4. The CDR3 covers 15 residues. The CDR3 loop reads CASSRGQGAYNEQFF. DNA for the CDR3: TGTGCCAGCAGCCGGGGACAGGGTGCCTACAATGAGCAGTTCTTC.